These 28 T cell receptor beta chains share one sample of origin, sequenced in a study of OX40 agonist ivuxolimab in advanced cancers. TCRdb's table, derived via immunoSEQ multiplex PCR, lists solely in-frame clones and lacks some. This sample has about 60,000 clones, with around nine tenths found just once. Here the sequenced sample was CD4+ or CD8+ T cells sorted from blood, taken in a trial of the OX40 agonist ivuxolimab. All receptors come from an adult with an advanced solid tumor such as melanoma, head and neck, liver or kidney cancer.

The gene calls are TRBV6-1 and TRBJ1-1; 8 positions match TRBD1. The trim removed 6 bases at V and 10 bases at J, leaving 19 bases unmatched. The V gene's germline CDR1 is MNHNS and CDR2 SASEGT. This CDR3 has 16 residues. The CDR3 is CASSEPGTGAKSGAFF. CDR3 coding DNA: TGTGCCAGCAGCGAACCCGGGACAGGCGCAAAGAGCGGAGCTTTCTTT.

The chain's CDR3 is CASSNPPRGSDTEAFF. The CDR3 DNA follows: TGCGCCAGCAGCAATCCCCCTAGGGGGTCGGACACTGAAGCTTTCTTT. The chain combines TRBV5-1 with TRBJ1-1, with a possible D match to TRBD1 (6 bases). Germline V CDR1 and CDR2: SGHRS, YFSETQ. V lost 4 bases and J 3 bases, leaving 19 bases between the germline ends. The CDR3 is 16 amino acids.

This sequence joins TRBV27 and TRBJ2-3; the D gene is possibly TRBD1 (6 bases). V was trimmed by 4 bases and J by 5 bases, leaving 10 bases between them. The CDR3 loop spans 13 amino acids. Germline loops: CDR1 MNHEY, CDR2 SMNVEV (reference sequence). CDR3 amino acids: CASSWTEIDTQYF. CDR3 coding DNA: TGTGCCAGCAGTTGGACAGAGATAGATACGCAGTATTTT.

The gene calls are TRBV7-2 and TRBJ2-7, with 9 nucleotides matching TRBD1. J gave up 1 base and V 5 bases, and 3 bases lay outside the gene matches. Germline V gene lookup returns CDR1 SGHTA and CDR2 FQGNSA. The CDR3 sequence is 14 residues long. This CDR3 reads CASSAGQGSYEQYF. CDR3 nucleotides: TGTGCCAGCAGCGCGGGACAGGGATCCTACGAGCAGTACTTC.

The CDR3 DNA reads as TGCAGCGTTGACTCCCTCTTGGGAAACTATGGCTACACCTTC. It is translated as CSVDSLLGNYGYTF. V is TRBV29-1 and J is TRBJ1-2; no clear D gene. V lost 3 bases and J lost 2, with 13 bases in between. The CDR3 is made up of 14 amino acids. Germline V gene sequence: CDR1 SQVTM, CDR2 ANQGSEA.

This clone has just one count. V and J are TRBV5-1 and TRBJ1-4; TRBD1 aligns across 8 bases. The CDR3 extends over 15 amino acids. Germline CDR1 is SGHRS and CDR2 is YFSETQ. Trimming removed 4 bases from V and 8 bases from J; junction bases left unmatched: 10. CDR3 sequence (DNA): TGCGCCAGCAGCGCGCAGGGGGCCGCGTCGGAAAAACTGTTTTTT. Translating gives CASSAQGAASEKLFF.

The chain has TRBV11-3 and TRBJ2-2, with 7 bases aligning to TRBD1. Germline V lookup: CDR1 SGHNT, CDR2 YENEEA. There are 16 residues in the CDR3. Trimming took 5 bases from V and 5 from J; bases not matched to a gene: 11. CDR3 sequence reads: CASSRKPTGSTGELFF. DNA of the CDR3: TGTGCCAGCAGCCGAAAACCGACAGGGTCGACCGGGGAGCTGTTTTTT.

The gene calls are TRBV18 and TRBJ1-3; a weak D match, TRBD1 (6 bases). The CDR3 sequence is 15 residues long. V lost 3 bases and J lost 4, with 13 bases in between. Germline CDR1 and CDR2: KGHSH and LQKENI. CDR3 bases: TGTGCCAGCTCACCGGTAACAGGGCCGGGAAACACCATATATTTT. Its protein is CASSPVTGPGNTIYF.

V usage is TRBV2 and J usage is TRBJ1-3; tentative D call: TRBD1 (5 bases). The CDR3 has 13 amino acids. Germline CDR1 reads SNHLY; CDR2 reads FYNNEI. V was shortened by 7 bases and J by 7 bases, with 14 bases between the two germline ends. The CDR3 DNA is TGTGCCAGCACTTCAGGGAGGAGGAACACCATATATTTT. Its translation is CASTSGRRNTIYF. Full variable domain (outside the CDR3, taken from reference TRBV2 and TRBJ1-3): EPEVTQTPSHQVTQMGQEVILRCVPISNHLYFYWYRQILGQKVEFLVSFYNNEISEKSEIFDDQFSVERPDGSNFTLKIRSTKLEDSAMYFCASTSGRRNTIYFGEGSWLTVV.

This clone is medium-sized in the sample. The chain joins TRBV9 to TRBJ2-5; weak D call: TRBD2 (5 bases). V was pared by 1 base and J by 6 bases, with 10 bases between. This CDR3 region has 13 residues. Germline V gene data show CDR1 as SGDLS and CDR2 as YYNGEE. As DNA, the CDR3 is TGTGCCAGCAGCGTACCGGGATCGAAGACCCAGTACTTC. Protein product: CASSVPGSKTQYF.

The chain employs TRBV4-3 and TRBJ2-2, with no clear D. Per germline, CDR1 LGHNA and CDR2 YSLEER. Trimming pared 8 bases from V and 1 base from J, leaving 11 bases between. The CDR3 runs to 14 residues. CDR3 sequence reads: CASSTAGNTGELFF. The CDR3 DNA reads TGCGCCAGCTCTACCGCTGGGAACACCGGGGAGCTGTTTTTT.

The chain uses TRBV4-3 and TRBJ2-1; D not resolved. CDR1 is LGHNA, CDR2 YSLEER, per germline. The CDR3 has 16 amino acids. Between the trimmed V and J ends, which lost 0 bases and 0 bases, there was a span of 9 bases. CDR3 DNA sequence: TGCGCCAGCAGCCAAGAAAATGCGGCCTCCTACAATGAGCAGTTCTTC. This codes for CASSQENAASYNEQFF.

The chain is built from TRBV5-4 and TRBJ2-3; D is unclear. CDR1 is SGHNT, CDR2 YYREEE, per germline (reference sequence). The CDR3 spans 17 residues. The V end was cut by 0 bases, the J end by 0 bases, with 14 bases between. The CDR3 is CASSLGVAASSTDTQYF. CDR3 nucleotide sequence: TGTGCCAGCAGCTTGGGAGTTGCGGCCTCTAGCACAGATACGCAGTATTTT.

The chain links TRBV4-1 to TRBJ2-4; D call uncertain. Trimming took off 3 bases at V and 0 bases at J, with 24 bases between the two ends. CDR1 is MGHRA, CDR2 YSYEKL, per germline. There are 20 residues in the CDR3. For the CDR3, the DNA is TGCGCCAGCAGCCATCCTTGGGCCCAGGAAAAACCCGTAGCCAAAAACATTCAGTACTTC. This gives the protein CASSHPWAQEKPVAKNIQYF.

This sequence joins TRBV9 and TRBJ1-1, with D unclear. Germline V gives CDR1 SGDLS, CDR2 YYNGEE. V shed 0 bases and J shed 11 bases, with 14 bases lying between them. CDR3 length: 13 residues. The CDR3 DNA follows: TGTGCCAGCAGCGTAGCTGAGCGGTTCCCTGCTTTCTTT. Encoded protein: CASSVAERFPAFF.

V and J are TRBV6-1 and TRBJ2-2; D is perhaps TRBD1 (6 bases). V was shortened by 6 bases and J by 5 bases, with 10 bases between the two germline ends. This CDR3 has 13 residues. The germline V gene has CDR1 MNHNS and CDR2 SASEGT. CDR3 residues: CASRLRGTGELFF. Written as DNA, the CDR3 is TGTGCCAGCAGGCTCAGGGGTACCGGGGAGCTGTTTTTT.

J is TRBJ2-1 and V is TRBV5-3, with D tentatively TRBD2 (5 bases). TRBV5-3 carries the ORF label, with uncertain function. This CDR3 has 13 residues. Trimming took 0 bases from V and 14 from J, leaving 15 bases between them. CDR3 nucleotides: TGTGCCAGAAGCTTGGGTAAGGGAGTGCGGAAGTTCTTC. This encodes CARSLGKGVRKFF.

This chain uses TRBV6-1 with TRBJ2-7; D is uncertain. Between the trimmed V and J ends, which lost 6 bases and 5 bases, there was a span of 14 bases. In germline, CDR1 is MNHNS, CDR2 SASEGT. The CDR3 has 13 residues. This CDR3 reads CASRPSTSDEQYF. The CDR3 DNA sequence: TGTGCCAGCAGACCCAGCACCTCTGACGAGCAGTACTTC.

The V and J genes are TRBV7-9 and TRBJ2-5; D gene unclear. Germline-derived CDR1 and CDR2 are SEHNR and FQNEAQ (reference sequence). Trimming left V 5 bases short and J 9 bases short, with 13 bases between. The CDR3 is made up of 12 amino acids. CDR3 DNA: TGTGCCAGCAGCCTCTCAGCAAGGGCCCAGTACTTC. Amino acid sequence: CASSLSARAQYF.

The chain employs TRBV27 and TRBJ1-2, with 7 nucleotides matching TRBD1. Trimming at V came to 3 bases and at J to 0 bases, leaving 7 bases not matched to a gene. Germline V gene sequence: CDR1 MNHEY, CDR2 SMNVEV (reference sequence). This CDR3 has 16 residues. The CDR3 DNA sequence: TGTGCCAGCAGTTTCATACAGGGGAAAGCTAACTATGGCTACACCTTC. Its protein product is CASSFIQGKANYGYTF.

The V gene is TRBV4-2, the J gene TRBJ2-3; D not certain. Germline CDR1 reads LGHNA; CDR2 reads YNFKEQ. This CDR3 is 13 amino acids long. The V end lost 0 bases, the J end lost 5 bases, and 6 bases lay between the germline ends. The CDR3 here is CASSQEARDTQYF. CDR3 bases: TGTGCCAGCAGCCAAGAAGCCCGAGATACGCAGTATTTT.

Worth noting for this clone: Relative to the germline gene, one junction end is altered; a read error may explain this. The chain has TRBV7-9 and TRBJ2-7; D is uncertain. The CDR3 runs 12 residues. Germline V lookup: CDR1 SEHNR, CDR2 FQNEAQ (reference sequence). DNA of the CDR3: TGTGCCAGCAGCGTCGCCCCGACCGTTGCGGACTTC. Translation: CASSVAPTVADF.

J is TRBJ2-7 and V is TRBV20-1; D remains unclear. CDR3 length: 10 residues. Looked up from germline, CDR1 is DFQATT and CDR2 is SNEGSKA (reference sequence). V dropped 5 bases and J dropped 5 bases, with 7 bases sitting between them. The CDR3 bases are TGCAGTGCTCCACATCACGAGCAGTACTTC. Translation gives CSAPHHEQYF.

The J gene is TRBJ2-7, the V gene TRBV4-2; D could derive from TRBD1 or TRBD2 (5 bases each). The CDR3 extends over 16 amino acids. Germline assignment: CDR1 LGHNA and CDR2 YNFKEQ. Trimming removed 4 bases from V and 4 bases from J, with 20 bases in between. CDR3 nucleotides: TGTGCCAGCAGCCCAGTGAGTCGGGACGGACCTTACGAGCAGTACTTC. Its protein product is CASSPVSRDGPYEQYF.

This clone appeared a single time. The chain is built from TRBV7-9 and TRBJ2-2; the D is unclear. This CDR3 comprises 15 residues. V lost 7 bases to trimming and J lost 0 bases, with 12 bases between them. Germline V gene sequence: CDR1 SEHNR, CDR2 FQNEAQ (reference sequence). Here the CDR3 reads CASILGNSNTGELFF. DNA for the CDR3: TGTGCCAGCATTCTAGGGAATTCGAACACCGGGGAGCTGTTTTTT.

The rearrangement uses TRBV28 and TRBJ2-5; D possibly corresponds to TRBD1 (7 bases). Trimming pared 3 bases from V and 5 bases from J, leaving 22 bases between. Germline CDR1 and CDR2: MDHEN and SYDVKM. The CDR3 is made up of 17 amino acids. The chain's CDR3 is CASSFLALGTGAETQYF. The CDR3 coding sequence is TGTGCCAGCAGTTTCCTAGCGCTTGGAACAGGGGCGGAGACCCAGTACTTC.

This chain uses TRBV27 with TRBJ2-3, with TRBD2 identical over 7 bases. This CDR3 region has 16 residues. The germline V gene has CDR1 MNHEY and CDR2 SMNVEV (reference sequence). V gave up 6 bases and J gave up 8 bases; unmatched junction bases: 17. DNA of the CDR3: TGTGCCAGCAGCCCCATGGTCCAGGGAGGGTTAGGTACGCAGTATTTT. It is translated as CASSPMVQGGLGTQYF.

This rearrangement joins TRBV9 to TRBJ1-3; D is possibly TRBD1 (5 bases). CDR3 length: 14 amino acids. The germline CDR1 and CDR2 sequences are SGDLS and YYNGEE. Trimming shortened V by 0 bases and J by 4 bases, and 8 bases separated the two germline ends. The CDR3 sequence: CASSVEGEGNTIYF. The CDR3 DNA reads as TGTGCCAGCAGCGTAGAAGGGGAAGGAAACACCATATATTTT.